Below, one T cell receptor (beta chain) is given with its context. Sequenced by immunoSEQ multiplex PCR; TCRdb stores in-frame clones only, minus some. The table shows 85,000 to 90,000 clones, with 87% occurring only once. The data belong to a study of blood T cell repertoires in COVID-19. Germline loops: CDR1 KGHSH, CDR2 LQKENI. The germline V and J ends were trimmed by 6 bases and 5 bases, with 13 bases remaining between them. The CDR3 is made up of 13 amino acids. This TCR came from a human donor in a cohort sampled during active COVID-19. This sequence joins TRBV18 and TRBJ1-1; D call uncertain. Source material: peripheral blood. The CDR3 bases are TGTGCCAGCTCTCCCCGGGAAGTGACTGAAGCTTTCTTT. As protein: CASSPREVTEAFF.